This T cell receptor (beta chain) was sequenced during a study of monozygotic twins with cystic fibrosis. The CDR3 consists of 15 residues. Per the germline V gene, CDR1 is ENHRY and CDR2 is SYGVKD. V shed 7 bases, J shed 5 bases, and the junction held 8 bases outside the gene matches. Some clones are missing from TCRdb's copy, which holds only in-frame ones; the method was immunoSEQ multiplex PCR. The data contain more than 9,000 clones, 85% of them singletons. The sample comprised blood. The source is a man between 18 and 29 years old with cystic fibrosis. The chain is built from TRBV10-3 and TRBJ2-5, with 12 bases fitting TRBD2. This CDR3 reads CAIKPSGGAGETQYF. DNA for the CDR3: TGTGCCATCAAGCCTAGCGGGGGGGCCGGCGAGACCCAGTACTTC.